This T cell receptor (beta chain) was sequenced in a study of early stage breast cancer tumors. TCRdb's copy holds only in-frame clones and misses some; the assay was immunoSEQ multiplex PCR. This table has 4,500 to 6,500 clones, around 68% appearing once. Germline-derived CDR1 and CDR2 are SGHRS and YFSETQ. The CDR3 loop spans 15 amino acids. Trimming took 0 bases from V and 7 from J; bases not matched to a gene: 5. The chain uses TRBV5-1 and TRBJ2-7; TRBD1 aligns across 12 bases. The clonotype was recovered from a person between 55 and 69 years old with breast cancer. The specimen sequenced was breast tumor tissue. CDR3 amino acids: CASSLEGQGAREQYF. CDR3 sequence (DNA): TGCGCCAGCAGCTTGGAGGGACAGGGGGCGCGGGAGCAGTACTTC.